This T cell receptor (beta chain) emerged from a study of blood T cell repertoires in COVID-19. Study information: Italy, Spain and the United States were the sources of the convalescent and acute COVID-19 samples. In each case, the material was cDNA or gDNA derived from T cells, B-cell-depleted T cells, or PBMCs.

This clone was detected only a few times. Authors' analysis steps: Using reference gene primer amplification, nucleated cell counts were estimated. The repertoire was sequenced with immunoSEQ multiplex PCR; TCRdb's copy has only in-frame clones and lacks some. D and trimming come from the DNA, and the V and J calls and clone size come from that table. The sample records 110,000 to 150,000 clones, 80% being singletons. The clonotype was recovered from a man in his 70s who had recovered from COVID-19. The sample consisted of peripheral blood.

Here the CDR3 reads CAWTWTGQETQYF. In DNA form, the CDR3 reads TGTGCCTGGACATGGACAGGACAAGAGACCCAGTACTTC. The chain is built from TRBV30 and TRBJ2-5, with TRBD1 matching over 7 bases. The CDR3 has 13 residues. Germline CDR1 reads GTSNPN; CDR2 reads SVGIG (reference sequence). The J segment lost 2 bases and the V segment lost 4 bases, leaving 4 bases of the junction unmatched.